What follows are 18 T cell receptor beta chains derived from one specimen sequenced in a study of T cell repertoires in cytomegalovirus infection. Their antigens remain unidentified. A single record per CDR3 protein comes from TCRdb applying MiXCR to the reads. The sample holds about 330,000 distinct CDR3 sequences; about 35% are singletons and the top ten take roughly 13%. The sample consisted of cultured PBMCs, taken from culture after CMV antigen stimulation. The receptors shown here come from a human donor in good health (CMV status not recorded). Some clones in this sample may be carry-over from other donors' samples.

The rearrangement links TRBV7-2 to TRBJ2-7, with 10 bases aligning to TRBD2. With 5 bases clipped from V and 4 bases from J, the junction kept 8 bases outside the gene matches. The germline gives CDR1 SGHTA, CDR2 FQGNSA. CDR3 length: 15 residues. The CDR3 coding sequence is TGTGCCAGCAGCCCCTCTAGCGGGAGTTTGTACGAGCAGTACGTC. Translation: CASSPSSGSLYEQYV.

The chain combines TRBV12-3 or TRBV12-4 with TRBJ2-7; D is unresolved. V lost 6 bases, J lost 7 bases, and 7 bases lay in between. The CDR3 is made up of 10 amino acids. CDR3: CASSPNEQYV. In DNA, the CDR3 is TGTGCCAGCAGCCCTAATGAGCAGTACGTC.

The rearrangement uses TRBV6-1 and TRBJ1-5, with 11 bases fitting TRBD1. The ends lost 4 bases at V and 4 bases at J; junction bases unmatched: 3. CDR1 is MNHNS and CDR2 is SASEGT in the germline V gene. This CDR3 comprises 15 residues. CDR3 nucleotides: TGTGCCAGCAGTGGGACAGGGGGCGCGAATCAGCCCCAGCATTTT. Translating it yields CASSGTGGANQPQHF.

Only a few counts were recorded for this clonotype. This rearrangement joins TRBV7-2 to TRBJ1-2; possible D gene TRBD1, 5 bases. Germline CDR1 is SGHTA and CDR2 is FQGNSA. The CDR3 is 13 residues long. Trimming shortened V by 5 bases and J by 7 bases, and 14 bases separated the two germline ends. CDR3 sequence (DNA): TGTGCCAGCAGCATCGACAGTGGGGGTGGCTACACCTTC. It codes for CASSIDSGGGYTF.

The chain couples TRBV11-2 to TRBJ2-7, with D tentatively TRBD2 (5 bases). There are 13 residues in the CDR3. V dropped 5 bases and J dropped 5 bases, with 13 bases sitting between them. Looked up from germline, CDR1 is SGHAT and CDR2 is FQNNGV. CDR3 amino acids: CASSPTSIHEQYV. CDR3 coding DNA: TGTGCCAGCAGCCCTACTAGTATCCACGAGCAGTACGTC.

This clonotype was seen ten or more times. The rearrangement joins TRBV2 to TRBJ1-1; D remains ambiguous. Trimming pared 8 bases from V and 2 bases from J, leaving 3 bases between. Germline V gives CDR1 SNHLY, CDR2 FYNNEI. The CDR3 is 10 residues long. CDR3 loop: CASANTEAFF. The CDR3, as DNA: TGTGCCAGCGCAAACACTGAAGCTTTCTTT. Complete variable domain (other parts from reference TRBV2 and TRBJ1-1): EPEVTQTPSHQVTQMGQEVILRCVPISNHLYFYWYRQILGQKVEFLVSFYNNEISEKSEIFDDQFSVERPDGSNFTLKIRSTKLEDSAMYFCASANTEAFFGQGTRLTVV.

The chain has TRBV15 and TRBJ2-7, with D possibly matching TRBD2 (7 bases). Germline CDR1 LNHNV, CDR2 YYDKDF (reference sequence). Between the trimmed V and J ends, which lost 0 bases and 6 bases, there was a span of 12 bases. This CDR3 has 14 amino acids. CDR3: CATSRDRGAFEQYV. DNA for the CDR3: TGTGCCACCAGCAGAGATCGGGGGGCCTTCGAGCAGTACGTC.

This clonotype was recorded a few times. The gene calls are TRBV29-1 and TRBJ2-7; 7 bases are a match to TRBD1. The CDR3 extends over 17 amino acids. Per the germline V gene, CDR1 is SQVTM and CDR2 is ANQGSEA. V shed 1 base, J shed 0 bases, and the junction held 12 bases outside the gene matches. CDR3: CSVEVRDRSRLSYEQYF. In DNA form, the CDR3 reads TGCAGCGTTGAAGTCCGGGACAGATCACGACTCTCCTACGAGCAGTACTTC.

This sequence joins TRBV3-1 and TRBJ2-1, with D perhaps matching TRBD2 (6 bases). Trimming took off 8 bases at V and 8 bases at J, with 13 bases between the two ends. This CDR3 has 12 amino acids. Germline values: CDR1 LGHDT, CDR2 YNNKEL (reference sequence). The DNA of the CDR3 is TGTGCCAGCGTGAGCCCGGGGGATGAGCAGTTCTTC. Translating it yields CASVSPGDEQFF.

J is TRBJ2-1 and V is TRBV6-5; TRBD2 matches 11 bases. CDR1 MNHEY and CDR2 SVGAGI come from the germline V gene. Trimming at V came to 7 bases and at J to 5 bases, leaving 7 bases not matched to a gene. This CDR3 has 15 amino acids. DNA of the CDR3: TGTGCCAGCAAGAGGACTAGCGGGCCAGACAATGAGCAGTTCTTC. Protein product: CASKRTSGPDNEQFF.

The chain is built from TRBV27 and TRBJ1-1; D gene uncertain. The V end lost 7 bases, the J end lost 4 bases, and 19 bases lay between the germline ends. The CDR3 length is 15 residues. Germline V lookup: CDR1 MNHEY, CDR2 SMNVEV (reference sequence). The chain's CDR3 is CASTLMAGKGTEAFF. In DNA form, the CDR3 reads TGTGCCAGCACCTTAATGGCGGGGAAAGGCACTGAAGCTTTCTTT.

The chain employs TRBV27 and TRBJ1-5, with TRBD1 matching over 7 bases. The V segment lost 4 bases and the J segment 1 base; nucleotides outside the gene matches: 7. The germline V gene has CDR1 MNHEY and CDR2 SMNVEV (reference sequence). CDR3 length: 16 amino acids. The CDR3 is CASSSSTGRSNQPQHF. CDR3 sequence (DNA): TGTGCCAGCAGTTCCTCGACAGGGAGGAGCAATCAGCCCCAGCATTTT.

The chain combines TRBV7-2 with TRBJ2-5, with D perhaps being TRBD1 or TRBD2 (5 bases each). Between the trimmed V and J ends, which lost 3 bases and 5 bases, there was a span of 13 bases. The CDR3 runs 14 residues. Germline assignment: CDR1 SGHTA and CDR2 FQGNSA. The CDR3 reads CASSLRGFGETQYF. The CDR3 DNA is TGTGCCAGCAGCTTGAGGGGATTCGGGGAGACCCAGTACTTC.

Comments on this clonotype: A much larger clone sits a single nucleotide away, making a read error possible. The V call is TRBV7-2, the J call TRBJ2-7; 9 nucleotides align to TRBD1. From germline, CDR1 is SGHTA and CDR2 FQGNSA. The CDR3 is made up of 17 amino acids. V was pared by 5 bases and J by 0 bases, with 11 bases of the junction left unmatched. This CDR3 reads CASSLTVGTGSSYEQYF. The CDR3 DNA reads as TGTGCCAGCAGCCTTACAGTCGGGACAGGGAGCTCCTACGAGCAGTACTTC.

This clonotype was seen repeatedly, ten times or more. The genes are TRBV7-2 and TRBJ2-7; D gene ambiguous. With 2 bases removed from V and 3 bases from J, the gap between germline ends came to 11 bases. This CDR3 region has 14 residues. Germline CDR1 reads SGHTA; CDR2 reads FQGNSA. The CDR3: CASSLNALGYEQYF. The CDR3 DNA sequence: TGTGCCAGCAGCTTAAACGCGTTGGGCTACGAGCAGTACTTC. The full variable domain, rest sourced from reference TRBV7-2 and TRBJ2-7, is GAGVSQSPSNKVTEKGKDVELRCDPISGHTALYWYRQSLGQGLEFLIYFQGNSAPDKSGLPSDRFSAERTGGSVSTLTIQRTQQEDSAVYLCASSLNALGYEQYFGPGTRLTVT.

This clonotype was recorded a few times. DNA for the CDR3: TGTGCCAGCAGCCCCGCGGAGAGGACAGAGAAGCCCCAGCATTTT. As protein: CASSPAERTEKPQHF. The chain links TRBV28 to TRBJ1-5, with a weak D call TRBD1 (6 bases). CDR3 size: 15 residues. Germline CDR1 is MDHEN and CDR2 is SYDVKM. V lost 6 bases, J lost 8 bases, and 20 bases lay in between.

This clonotype was detected a few times. The gene calls are TRBV27 and TRBJ2-1; 7 bases fit TRBD1. The CDR3 loop spans 17 amino acids. Looked up from germline, CDR1 is MNHEY and CDR2 is SMNVEV (reference sequence). V was pared by 4 bases and J by 4 bases, with 13 bases of the junction left unmatched. The CDR3 nucleotides read TGTGCCAGCAGTTCCGGCCGGGGACAGCACCAATACAATGAGCAGTTCTTC. Residues: CASSSGRGQHQYNEQFF.

This chain uses TRBV19 with TRBJ2-1; the D is unclear. The length of the CDR3 is 15 residues. Germline CDR1 is LNHDA and CDR2 is SQIVND (reference sequence). Between the trimmed V and J ends, which lost 3 bases and 4 bases, there was a span of 13 bases. The CDR3 DNA reads as TGTGCCAGTAGTATTCTCAAGGTTTCTTACAATGAGCAGTTCTTC. Protein product: CASSILKVSYNEQFF. The full variable domain, completed using reference TRBV19 and TRBJ2-1, is DGGITQSPKYLFRKEGQNVTLSCEQNLNHDAMYWYRQDPGQGLRLIYYSQIVNDFQKGDIAEGYSVSREKKESFPLTVTSAQKNPTAFYLCASSILKVSYNEQFFGPGTRLTVL.